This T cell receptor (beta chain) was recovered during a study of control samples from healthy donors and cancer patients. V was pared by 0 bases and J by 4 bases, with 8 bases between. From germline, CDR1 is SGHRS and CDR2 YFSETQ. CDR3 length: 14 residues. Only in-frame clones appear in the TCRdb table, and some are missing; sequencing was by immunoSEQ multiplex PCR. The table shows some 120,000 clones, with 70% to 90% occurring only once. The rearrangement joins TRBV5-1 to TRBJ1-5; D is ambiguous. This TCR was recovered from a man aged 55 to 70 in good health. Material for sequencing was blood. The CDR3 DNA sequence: TGCGCCAGCAGCTTGGACGGTGGGAATCAGCCCCAGCATTTT. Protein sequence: CASSLDGGNQPQHF. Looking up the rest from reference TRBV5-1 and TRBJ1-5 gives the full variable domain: KAGVTQTPRYLIKTRGQQVTLSCSPISGHRSVSWYQQTPGQGLQFLFEYFSETQRNKGNFPGRFSGRQFSNSRSEMNVSTLELGDSALYLCASSLDGGNQPQHFGDGTRLSIL.